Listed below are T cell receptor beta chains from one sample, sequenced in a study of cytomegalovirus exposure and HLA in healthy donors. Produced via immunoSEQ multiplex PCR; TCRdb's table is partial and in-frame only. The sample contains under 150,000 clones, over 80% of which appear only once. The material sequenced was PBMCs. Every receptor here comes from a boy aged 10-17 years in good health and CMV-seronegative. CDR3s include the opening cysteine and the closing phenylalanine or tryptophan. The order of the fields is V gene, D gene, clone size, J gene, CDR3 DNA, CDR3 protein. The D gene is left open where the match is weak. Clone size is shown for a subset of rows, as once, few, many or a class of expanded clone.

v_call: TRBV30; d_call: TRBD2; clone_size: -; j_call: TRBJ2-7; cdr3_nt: TGTGCCTCCCTAATATTAGCGGGAGGGAGAAACGAGCAGTACTTC; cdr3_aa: CASLILAGGRNEQYF
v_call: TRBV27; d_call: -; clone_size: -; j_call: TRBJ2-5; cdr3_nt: TGTGCCAGCAGTTTATATCAGGGGCTCGGGACCCAGTACTTC; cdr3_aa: CASSLYQGLGTQYF
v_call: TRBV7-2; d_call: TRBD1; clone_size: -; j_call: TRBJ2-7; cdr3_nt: TGTGCCAGCAGCTCCGGGGACAGCTCCTACGAGCAGTACTTC; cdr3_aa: CASSSGDSSYEQYF
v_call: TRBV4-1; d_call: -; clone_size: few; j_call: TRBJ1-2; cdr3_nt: TGCGCCAGCAGCCAATTGGACAGATTTAACTATGGCTACACCTTC; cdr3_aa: CASSQLDRFNYGYTF
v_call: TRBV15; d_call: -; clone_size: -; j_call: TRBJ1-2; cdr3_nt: TGTGCCACCAGGAGAGATGACTTAGCTTTCTATGGCTACACCTTC; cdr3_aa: CATRRDDLAFYGYTF
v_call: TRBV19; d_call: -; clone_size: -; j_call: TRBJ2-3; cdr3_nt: TGTGCCACCGGTGTAGCTATGTCTACAGATACGCAGTATTTT; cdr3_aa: CATGVAMSTDTQYF
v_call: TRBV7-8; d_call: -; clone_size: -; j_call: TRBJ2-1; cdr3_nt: TGTGCCAGCAGCCACACCTTGGGGGGCTCCTACAATGAGCAGTTCTTC; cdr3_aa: CASSHTLGGSYNEQFF
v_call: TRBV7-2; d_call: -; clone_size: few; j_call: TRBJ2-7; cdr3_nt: TGTGCCAGCAGCTTCTCGCAGGGCCCCTACGAGCAGTACTTC; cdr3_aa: CASSFSQGPYEQYF
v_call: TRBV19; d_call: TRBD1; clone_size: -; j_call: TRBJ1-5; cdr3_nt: TGTGCCAGTAGTCGTTTCGGGACAGGGGGTAATCAGCCCCAGCATTTT; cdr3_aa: CASSRFGTGGNQPQHF
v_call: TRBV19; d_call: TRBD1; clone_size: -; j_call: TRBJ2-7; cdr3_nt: TGTGCCAGTAGTTCGGCGGGACAGGGGATATACGAGCAGTACTTC; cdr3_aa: CASSSAGQGIYEQYF
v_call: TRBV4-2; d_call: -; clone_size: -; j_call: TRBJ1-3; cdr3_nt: TGTGCCAGCAGCCAAGATAAAGGGGGACGCTCTGGAAACACCATATATTTT; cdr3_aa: CASSQDKGGRSGNTIYF
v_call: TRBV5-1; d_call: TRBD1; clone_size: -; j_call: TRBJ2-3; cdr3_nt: TGCGCCAGCAGCTTGGCGGGACAGGGAGGCACAGATACGCAGTATTTT; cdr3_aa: CASSLAGQGGTDTQYF
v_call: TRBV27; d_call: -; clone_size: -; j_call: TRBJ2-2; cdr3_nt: TGTGCCAGTTTTGAGTTTAGAGGACAGAACACCGGGGAGCTGTTTTTT; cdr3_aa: CASFEFRGQNTGELFF
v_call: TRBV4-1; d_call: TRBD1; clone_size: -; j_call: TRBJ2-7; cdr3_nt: TGCGCCAGCAGCCAAGAAATTTCCGGGACAGGGGAGGACGAGCAGTACTTC; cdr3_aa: CASSQEISGTGEDEQYF
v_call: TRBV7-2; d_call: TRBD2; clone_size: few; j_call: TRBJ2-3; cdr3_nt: TGTGCCAGCAGCACTCGGACTAGCGGGGGCACAGATACGCAGTATTTT; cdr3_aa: CASSTRTSGGTDTQYF
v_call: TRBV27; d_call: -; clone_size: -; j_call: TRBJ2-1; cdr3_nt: TGTGCCAGCAGTTTTTCGGCGAGCGCCAAACATGAGCAGTTCTTC; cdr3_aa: CASSFSASAKHEQFF
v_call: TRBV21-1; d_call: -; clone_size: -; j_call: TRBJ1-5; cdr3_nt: TGTGCCAGGGGGGACAGGGTTTATAGCAATCAGCCCCAGCATTTT; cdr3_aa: CARGDRVYSNQPQHF
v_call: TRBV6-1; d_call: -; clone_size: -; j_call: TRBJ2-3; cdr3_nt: TGTGCCAGCATCACTTGGGGGGCAGATACGCAGTATTTT; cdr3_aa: CASITWGADTQYF
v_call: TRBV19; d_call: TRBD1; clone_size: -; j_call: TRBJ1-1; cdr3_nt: TGTGCCAGTAGTATGCAGGGGGGGAACACTGAAGCTTTCTTT; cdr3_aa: CASSMQGGNTEAFF
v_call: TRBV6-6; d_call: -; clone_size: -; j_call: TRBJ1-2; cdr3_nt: TGTGCCAGCAGTTACCCCGAACAGGGTGCCTATGGCTACACCTTC; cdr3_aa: CASSYPEQGAYGYTF
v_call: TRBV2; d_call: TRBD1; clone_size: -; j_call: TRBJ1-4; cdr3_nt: TGTGCCAGCAGCACCGGGACAGGGGTTTCTGAAAAACTGTTTTTT; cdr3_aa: CASSTGTGVSEKLFF
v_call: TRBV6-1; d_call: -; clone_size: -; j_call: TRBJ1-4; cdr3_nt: TGTGCCAGCAGGGACGGGGGACGGGGGTGGGAAAAACTGTTTTTT; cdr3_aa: CASRDGGRGWEKLFF
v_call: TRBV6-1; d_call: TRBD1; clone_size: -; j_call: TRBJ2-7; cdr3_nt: TGTGCCAGCCTAGACAGGGAAAAGGGCTACGAGCAGTACTTC; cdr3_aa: CASLDREKGYEQYF